These 5 T cell receptor beta chains originate from one sample sequenced in a study of T-cell memory formation after mild COVID-19. TCRdb analysed the 5' RACE reads with MiXCR anew, one entry per CDR3 protein. The sample lists 450,000 to 700,000 distinct CDR3 sequences; 15% to 20% were seen once. What was sequenced was PBMCs or a T cell subset sorted from them (not recorded which). The receptors were gathered from an adult woman who had mild COVID-19 (a few samples of this study predate the infection). Cell type and time point are not known.

This clonotype was observed a few times. The chain carries TRBV12-3 or TRBV12-4 and TRBJ2-1; D unclear. There are 15 residues in the CDR3. Trimming took off 4 bases at V and 7 bases at J, with 17 bases between the two ends. The CDR3 region is CASSYTGPGRNEQFF. DNA of the CDR3: TGTGCCAGCAGTTATACGGGCCCCGGTAGAAATGAGCAGTTCTTC.

Only a few counts were recorded for this clonotype. V gene TRBV24-1 combines with J gene TRBJ2-1, with 8 bases that match TRBD1. V was clipped by 4 bases and J by 5 bases; unmatched bases: 3. Germline-derived CDR1 and CDR2 are KGHDR and SFDVKD. The CDR3 has 14 residues. CDR3: CATSDGQGNNEQFF. CDR3 bases: TGTGCCACCAGTGACGGACAGGGCAACAATGAGCAGTTCTTC.

J is TRBJ2-1 and V is TRBV11-2; possibly TRBD1 for D (5 bases). The CDR3 totals 14 residues. The ends were cut back, 5 bases at V and 6 bases at J, with 14 bases in the middle. The germline V gene encodes CDR1 SGHAT and CDR2 FQNNGV. CDR3 sequence (DNA): TGTGCCAGCAGCGACCAGGACCAGGGCAATGAGCAGTTCTTC. Its protein is CASSDQDQGNEQFF.

This clonotype was counted between two and nine times. One end of the junction varies from germline; a read error may be responsible. The rearrangement joins TRBV27 to TRBJ2-7; 7 bases agree with TRBD1. CDR1 is MNHEY and CDR2 is SMNVEV in the germline V gene (reference sequence). The CDR3 spans 14 residues. CDR3 sequence reads: CASSLSGQPYEQYF. For the CDR3, the DNA is TGTGCCAGCAGTCTATCGGGACAGCCCTACGAGCAGTACTTC.

This clonotype was counted a few times. The V call is TRBV24-1, the J call TRBJ2-2, with no clear D. The CDR3 totals 12 residues. The germline V gene encodes CDR1 KGHDR and CDR2 SFDVKD. Deletions cut 7 bases from V and 1 base from J, with 3 bases between. Here the CDR3 reads CATRENTGELFF. The DNA for the CDR3 is TGTGCCACCAGAGAGAACACCGGGGAGCTGTTTTTT.